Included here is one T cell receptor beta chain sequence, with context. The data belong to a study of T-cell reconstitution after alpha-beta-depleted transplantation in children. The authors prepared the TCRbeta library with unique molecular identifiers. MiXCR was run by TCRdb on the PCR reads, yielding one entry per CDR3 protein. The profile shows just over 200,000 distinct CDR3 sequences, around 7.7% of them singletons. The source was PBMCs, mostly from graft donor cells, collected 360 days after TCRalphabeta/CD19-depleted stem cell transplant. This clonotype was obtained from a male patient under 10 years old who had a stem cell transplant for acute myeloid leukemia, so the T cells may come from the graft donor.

The CDR3 DNA is TGTGCCAGCAGCGCCGGGGGTGGCGGGATCTCCTACGAGCAGTACTTC. This encodes CASSAGGGGISYEQYF. This chain connects TRBV9 to TRBJ2-7; D might be TRBD2 (6 bases). The CDR3 spans 16 residues. The germline gives CDR1 SGDLS, CDR2 YYNGEE. The V gene lost 3 bases and the J gene lost 0 bases, with 16 bases spanning the gap.